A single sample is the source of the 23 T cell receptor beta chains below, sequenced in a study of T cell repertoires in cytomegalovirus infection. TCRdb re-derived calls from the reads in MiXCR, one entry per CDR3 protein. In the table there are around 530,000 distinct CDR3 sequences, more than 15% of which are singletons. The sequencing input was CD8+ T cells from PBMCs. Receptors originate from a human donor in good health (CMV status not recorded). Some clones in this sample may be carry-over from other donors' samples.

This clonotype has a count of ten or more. The CDR3 is CASSNPRAGVNTGELFF. The DNA of the CDR3 is TGTGCCAGCAGCAACCCTAGGGCGGGGGTGAATACCGGGGAGCTGTTTTTT. V gene TRBV7-8 combines with J gene TRBJ2-2; 7 bases are shared with TRBD2. Per germline, CDR1 SGHVS and CDR2 FQNEAQ. With V trimmed by 5 bases and J by 5 bases, 14 bases remained unmatched. CDR3 size: 17 residues. Together with reference TRBV7-8 and TRBJ2-2, the CDR3 gives the full variable domain: GAGVSQSPRYKVAKRGQDVALRCDPISGHVSLFWYQQALGQGPEFLTYFQNEAQLDKSGLPSDRFFAERPEGSVSTLKIQRTQQEDSAVYLCASSNPRAGVNTGELFFGEGSRLTVL.

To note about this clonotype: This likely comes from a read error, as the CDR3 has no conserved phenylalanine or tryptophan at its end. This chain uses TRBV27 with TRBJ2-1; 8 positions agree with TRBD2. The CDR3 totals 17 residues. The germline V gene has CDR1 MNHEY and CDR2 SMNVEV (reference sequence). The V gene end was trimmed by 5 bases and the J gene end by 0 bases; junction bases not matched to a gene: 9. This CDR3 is CASSIVLGGDSYNEQFL. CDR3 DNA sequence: TGTGCCAGCAGTATCGTCCTCGGGGGGGACTCCTACAATGAGCAGTTCTTA.

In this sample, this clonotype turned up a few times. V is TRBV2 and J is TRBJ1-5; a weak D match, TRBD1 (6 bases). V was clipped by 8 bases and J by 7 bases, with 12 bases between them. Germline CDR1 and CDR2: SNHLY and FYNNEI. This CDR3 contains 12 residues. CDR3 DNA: TGTGCCAGCGGGGGGGGCAGACAGCCCCAGCATTTT. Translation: CASGGGRQPQHF.

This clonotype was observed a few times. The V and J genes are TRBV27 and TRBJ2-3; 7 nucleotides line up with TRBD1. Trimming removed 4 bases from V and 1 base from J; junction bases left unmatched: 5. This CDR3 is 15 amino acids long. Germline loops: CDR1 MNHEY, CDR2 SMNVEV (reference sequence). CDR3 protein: CASSSRDRRTDTQYF. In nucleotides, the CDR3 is TGTGCCAGCAGTTCCCGGGACAGACGCACAGATACGCAGTATTTT.

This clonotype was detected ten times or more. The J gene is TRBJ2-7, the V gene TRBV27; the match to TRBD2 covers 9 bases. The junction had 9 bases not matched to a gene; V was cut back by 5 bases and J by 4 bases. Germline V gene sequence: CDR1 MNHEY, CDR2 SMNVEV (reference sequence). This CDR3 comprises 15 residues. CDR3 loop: CASSEREAPFYEQYF. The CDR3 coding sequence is TGTGCCAGCAGTGAGCGGGAGGCGCCCTTTTACGAGCAGTACTTC.

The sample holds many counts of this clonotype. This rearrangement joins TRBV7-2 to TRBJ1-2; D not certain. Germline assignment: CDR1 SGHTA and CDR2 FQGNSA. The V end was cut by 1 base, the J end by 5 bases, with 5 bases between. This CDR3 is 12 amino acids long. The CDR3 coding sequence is TGTGCCAGCAGCTTAGATGGATATGGCTACACCTTC. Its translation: CASSLDGYGYTF.

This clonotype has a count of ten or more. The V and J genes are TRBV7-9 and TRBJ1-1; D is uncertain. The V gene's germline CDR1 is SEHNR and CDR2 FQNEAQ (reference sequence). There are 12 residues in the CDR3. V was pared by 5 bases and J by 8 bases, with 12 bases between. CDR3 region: CASSPLGEEAFF. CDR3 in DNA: TGTGCCAGCAGCCCCCTCGGCGAGGAAGCTTTCTTT.

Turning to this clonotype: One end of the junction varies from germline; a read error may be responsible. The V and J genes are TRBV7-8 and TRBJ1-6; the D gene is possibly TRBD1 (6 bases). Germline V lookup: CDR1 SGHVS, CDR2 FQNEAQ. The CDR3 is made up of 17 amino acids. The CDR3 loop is CASSVEGTGYNKSPLHF. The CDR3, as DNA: TGTGCCAGCAGCGTAGAAGGAACAGGGTACAATAAGTCACCCCTCCACTTT.

The CDR3 region has the DNA TGCGCCAGCAGCTTTCAGGCAGACTCCTACAATGAGCAGTTCTTC. Translation gives CASSFQADSYNEQFF. The chain employs TRBV5-1 and TRBJ2-1; D is unclear. Trimming removed 2 bases at V and 0 bases at J, with 9 bases between. CDR3 size: 15 residues. The germline CDR1 and CDR2 sequences are SGHRS and YFSETQ.

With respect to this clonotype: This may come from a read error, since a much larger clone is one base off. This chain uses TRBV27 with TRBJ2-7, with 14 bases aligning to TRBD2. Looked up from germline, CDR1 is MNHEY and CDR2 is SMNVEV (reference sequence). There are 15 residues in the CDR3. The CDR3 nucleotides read TGTGCCAGCAGTCGGGGACTAGCGGGAGAAAACGATCAGTACTTC. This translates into CASSRGLAGENDQYF.

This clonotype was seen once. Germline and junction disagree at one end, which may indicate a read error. CDR3 in amino acids: CASSTSPGVWSNYCYTF. The CDR3 DNA follows: TGTGCCAGCAGCACCTCACCCGGGGTATGGTCGAACTATTGCTACACATTC. V and J are TRBV28 and TRBJ1-2, with D hard to call. Per the germline V gene, CDR1 is MDHEN and CDR2 is SYDVKM. There are 17 residues in the CDR3.

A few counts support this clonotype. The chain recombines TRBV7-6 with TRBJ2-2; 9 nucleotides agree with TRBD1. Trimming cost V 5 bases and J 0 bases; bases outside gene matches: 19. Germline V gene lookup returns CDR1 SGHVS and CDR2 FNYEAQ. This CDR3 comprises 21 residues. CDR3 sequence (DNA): TGTGCCAGCAGCCCCCCTATAGGCCGAGGGACAGGGCCCCCGAACACCGGGGAGCTGTTTTTT. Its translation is CASSPPIGRGTGPPNTGELFF. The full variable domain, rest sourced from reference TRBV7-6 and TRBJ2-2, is GAGVSQSPRYKVTKRGQDVALRCDPISGHVSLYWYRQALGQGPEFLTYFNYEAQQDKSGLPNDRFSAERPEGSISTLTIQRTEQRDSAMYRCASSPPIGRGTGPPNTGELFFGEGSRLTVL.

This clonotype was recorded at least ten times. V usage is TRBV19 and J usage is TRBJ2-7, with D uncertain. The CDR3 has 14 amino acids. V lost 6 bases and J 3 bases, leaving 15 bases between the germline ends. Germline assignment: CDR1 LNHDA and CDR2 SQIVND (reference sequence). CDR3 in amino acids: CASSLKLEYYEQYF. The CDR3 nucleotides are TGTGCCAGTAGCCTCAAGTTGGAGTACTACGAGCAGTACTTC.

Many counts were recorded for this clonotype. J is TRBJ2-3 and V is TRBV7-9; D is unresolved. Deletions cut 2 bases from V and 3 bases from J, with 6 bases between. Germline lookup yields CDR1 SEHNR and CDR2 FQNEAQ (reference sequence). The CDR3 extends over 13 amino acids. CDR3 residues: CASSLPTTDTQYF. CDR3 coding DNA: TGTGCCAGCAGCTTACCCACGACAGATACGCAGTATTTT.

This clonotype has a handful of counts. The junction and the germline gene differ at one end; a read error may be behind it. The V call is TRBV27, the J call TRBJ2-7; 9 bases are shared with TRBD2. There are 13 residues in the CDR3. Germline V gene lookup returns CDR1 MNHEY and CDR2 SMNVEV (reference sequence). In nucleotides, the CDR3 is TGTGCCACCAGTCGGACTAGCGCCTACGAGCAGTACTTC. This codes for CATSRTSAYEQYF.

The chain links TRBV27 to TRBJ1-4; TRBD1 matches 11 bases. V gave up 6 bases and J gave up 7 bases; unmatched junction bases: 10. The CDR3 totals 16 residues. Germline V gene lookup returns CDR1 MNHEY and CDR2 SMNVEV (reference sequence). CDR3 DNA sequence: TGTGCCAGCAGCCTCTTTTCCGGGACAGGGGGTGAAAAACTGTTTTTT. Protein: CASSLFSGTGGEKLFF. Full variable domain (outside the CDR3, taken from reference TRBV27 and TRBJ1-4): EAQVTQNPRYLITVTGKKLTVTCSQNMNHEYMSWYRQDPGLGLRQIYYSMNVEVTDKGDVPEGYKVSRKEKRNFPLILESPSPNQTSLYFCASSLFSGTGGEKLFFGSGTQLSVL.

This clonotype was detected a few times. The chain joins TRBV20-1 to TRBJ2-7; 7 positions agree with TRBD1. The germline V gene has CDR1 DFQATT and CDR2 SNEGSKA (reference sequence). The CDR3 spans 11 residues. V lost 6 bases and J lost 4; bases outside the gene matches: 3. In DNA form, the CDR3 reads TGCAGTGCCGGGACAGAGTACGAGCAGTACTTC. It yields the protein CSAGTEYEQYF.

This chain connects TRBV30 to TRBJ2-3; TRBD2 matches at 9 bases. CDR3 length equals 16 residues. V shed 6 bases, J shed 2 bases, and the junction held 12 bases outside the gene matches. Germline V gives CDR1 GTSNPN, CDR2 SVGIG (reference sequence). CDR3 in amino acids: CACFSGGGGLTDTQYF. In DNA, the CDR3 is TGTGCCTGCTTCTCTGGCGGGGGGGGCCTCACAGATACGCAGTATTTT.

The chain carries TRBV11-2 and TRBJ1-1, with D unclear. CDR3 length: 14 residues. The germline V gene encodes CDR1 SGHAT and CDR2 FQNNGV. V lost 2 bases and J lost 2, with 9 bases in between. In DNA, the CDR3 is TGTGCCAGCAGCTTATGGACGGATAACACTGAAGCTTTCTTT. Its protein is CASSLWTDNTEAFF.

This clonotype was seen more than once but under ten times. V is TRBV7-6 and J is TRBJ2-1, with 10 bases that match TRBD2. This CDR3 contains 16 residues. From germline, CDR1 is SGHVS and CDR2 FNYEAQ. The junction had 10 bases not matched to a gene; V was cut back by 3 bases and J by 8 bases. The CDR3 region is CASSFIAGGGEDEQFF. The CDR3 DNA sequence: TGTGCCAGCAGCTTTATAGCGGGGGGCGGCGAGGATGAGCAGTTCTTC.

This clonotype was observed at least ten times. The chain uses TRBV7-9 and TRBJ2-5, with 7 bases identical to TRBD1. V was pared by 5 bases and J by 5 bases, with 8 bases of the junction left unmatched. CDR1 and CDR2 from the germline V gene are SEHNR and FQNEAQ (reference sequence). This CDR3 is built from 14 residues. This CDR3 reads CASSPTGIGETQYF. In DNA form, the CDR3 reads TGTGCCAGCAGCCCGACAGGGATTGGGGAGACCCAGTACTTC.

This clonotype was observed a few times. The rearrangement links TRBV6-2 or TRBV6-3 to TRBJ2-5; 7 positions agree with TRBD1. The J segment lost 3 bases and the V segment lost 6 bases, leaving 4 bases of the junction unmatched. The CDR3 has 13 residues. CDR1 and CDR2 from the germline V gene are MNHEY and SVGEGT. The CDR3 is CASRQGVEETQYF. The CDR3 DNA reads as TGTGCCAGCAGGCAGGGGGTTGAAGAGACCCAGTACTTC.

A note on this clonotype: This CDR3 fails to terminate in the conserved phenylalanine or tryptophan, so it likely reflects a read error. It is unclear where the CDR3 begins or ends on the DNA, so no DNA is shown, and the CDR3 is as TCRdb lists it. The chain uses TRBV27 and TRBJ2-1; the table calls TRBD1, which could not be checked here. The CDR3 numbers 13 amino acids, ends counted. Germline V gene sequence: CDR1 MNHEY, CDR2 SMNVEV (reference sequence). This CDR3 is CASSLPSRDPQLL.